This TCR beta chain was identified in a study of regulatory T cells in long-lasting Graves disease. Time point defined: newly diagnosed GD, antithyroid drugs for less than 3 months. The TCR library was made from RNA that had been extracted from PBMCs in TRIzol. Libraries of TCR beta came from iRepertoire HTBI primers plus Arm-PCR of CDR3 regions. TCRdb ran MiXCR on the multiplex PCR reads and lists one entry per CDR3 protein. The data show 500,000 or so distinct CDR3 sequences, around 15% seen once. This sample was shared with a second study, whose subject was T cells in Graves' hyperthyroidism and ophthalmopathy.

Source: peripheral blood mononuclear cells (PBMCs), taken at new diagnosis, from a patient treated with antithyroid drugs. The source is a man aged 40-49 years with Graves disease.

The CDR3, as DNA: TGCGCCAGCAGGCTAGGACAGGGGGCGAACACCGGGGAGCTGTTTTTT. Protein product: CASRLGQGANTGELFF. The chain has TRBV5-1 and TRBJ2-2, with TRBD1 identical over 10 bases. V trimming: 5 bases; J trimming: 0 bases; junction bases outside the gene matches: 4. The CDR3 contains 16 residues. CDR1 SGHRS and CDR2 YFSETQ come from the germline V gene.